A selection of T cell receptor beta chains follows, all from one sample in a study of CXCR3-negative and CXCR3-positive naive CD8 T cells. TCRdb derives one entry per CDR3 protein from the 5' RACE reads, leaving out DNA. The sample includes under 70,000 distinct CDR3 sequences. Specimen: memory CD8+ T cells from blood. These receptor sequences come from a human donor in good health. Some clones in this sample may be carry-over from other donors' samples. Each CDR3 is given with its conserved first and last residue.

j_call v_call cdr3_aa
TRBJ2-7 TRBV15 CATSGRLAPSYEQYF
TRBJ2-6 TRBV27 CASSNTGYGANVLTF
TRBJ2-7 TRBV5-1 CASSGSTGTGEYEQYF
TRBJ1-5 TRBV7-2 CASSYGGVYSNQPQHF
TRBJ2-7 TRBV29-1 CSVEDSYEQYF
TRBJ2-1 TRBV20-1 CSARGTSGSYNEQFF
TRBJ2-5 TRBV7-2 CASSLRGLAGGPLETQYF
TRBJ1-1 TRBV19 CASSILDRSEAFF
TRBJ1-6 TRBV4-3 CASSQDPDNYSPLHF
TRBJ1-2 TRBV5-1 CASSLAVAGRKYGYTF
TRBJ2-7 TRBV28 CASCSFGSLYEQYF
TRBJ2-6 TRBV7-8 CASSFSGANVLTF
TRBJ1-1 TRBV7-3 CASSPQVGENTEAFF
TRBJ2-7 TRBV7-9 CASSRQGLPNDEQYF
TRBJ2-3 TRBV29-1 CSVVTGGTDTQYF
TRBJ1-5 TRBV7-2 CASSLGVEQPQHF
TRBJ1-2 TRBV12-2 CASRLVGRPPTF
TRBJ2-3 TRBV7-2 CASSSTGSRDTQYF
TRBJ2-2 TRBV29-1 CSVDGPITGELFF
TRBJ2-7 TRBV28 CASSTSRDFSYEQYF
TRBJ2-3 TRBV7-6 CASSLDPAGGPETSTDTQYF
TRBJ2-1 TRBV29-1 CSVEGQGVADEQFF